This T cell receptor beta chain emerged from a study of T cells in Graves' hyperthyroidism and ophthalmopathy. The CDR3 runs to 14 residues. Germline assignment: CDR1 SEHNR and CDR2 FQNEAQ (reference sequence). RNA transcripts yielded amplified TCR beta CDR3 regions. When the TCR CDR3 underwent first-round RT-PCR, the HTBI primer set was used. One entry per CDR3 protein, called by TCRdb with MiXCR from the multiplex PCR reads. The table has approximately 370,000 distinct CDR3 sequences, 17% seen once. In this sample, this clonotype turned up many times. Relative to the germline gene, one junction end is altered; a read error may explain this.

The receptor comes from a woman aged 25 to 39 with Graves' hyperthyroidism that later progressed to Graves' ophthalmopathy. Sequencing used blood. The chain carries TRBV7-9 and TRBJ1-5, with unresolved D. The CDR3 here is CASSLDGSNQPQHF. The CDR3 nucleotides read TGCGCCAGCAGCCTTGACGGTAGCAATCAGCCCCAGCATTTT.